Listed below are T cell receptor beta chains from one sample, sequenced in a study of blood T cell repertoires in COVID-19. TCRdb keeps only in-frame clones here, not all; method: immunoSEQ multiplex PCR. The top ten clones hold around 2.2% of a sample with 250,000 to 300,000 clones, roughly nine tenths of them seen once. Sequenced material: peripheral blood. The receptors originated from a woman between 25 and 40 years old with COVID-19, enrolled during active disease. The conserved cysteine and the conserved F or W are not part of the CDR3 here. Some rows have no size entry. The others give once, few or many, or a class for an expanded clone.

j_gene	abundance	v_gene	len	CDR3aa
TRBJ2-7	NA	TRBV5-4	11	ASSFDPGREQY
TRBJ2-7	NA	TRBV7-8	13	ASSELAGGPLEQY
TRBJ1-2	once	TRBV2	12	ASSEGRPSGGYT
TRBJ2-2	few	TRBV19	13	ASSPRDFHTGELF
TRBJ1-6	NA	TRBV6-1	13	ASSERVTDNSPLH
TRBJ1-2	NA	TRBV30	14	AWSVVDFRFNYGYT
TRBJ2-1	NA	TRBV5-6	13	ASSEGTSGRHEQF
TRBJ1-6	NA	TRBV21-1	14	ASSKVGQGLYSPLH
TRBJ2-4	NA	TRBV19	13	ASSIIQGLQNIQY
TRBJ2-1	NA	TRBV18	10	ASSGRDNEQF
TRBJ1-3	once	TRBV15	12	ATTAGGPGNTIY
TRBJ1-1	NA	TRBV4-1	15	ASSQGGARDRGTEAF
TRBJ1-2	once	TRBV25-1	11	ASSKGRNYGYT
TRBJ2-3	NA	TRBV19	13	ASGGVAGGTDTQY
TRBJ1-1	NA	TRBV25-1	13	ASSNYRARDTEAF
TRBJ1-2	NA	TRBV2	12	ASSESYRSYGYT
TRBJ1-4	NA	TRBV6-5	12	ASRLTGVGEKLF
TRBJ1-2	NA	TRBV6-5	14	ASSYSNYREGGGYT
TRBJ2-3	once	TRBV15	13	ATSSRTSGSDTQY
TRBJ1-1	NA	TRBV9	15	ASSVGTGQLLNTEAF
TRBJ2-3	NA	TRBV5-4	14	ASSLAGGSGTDTQY
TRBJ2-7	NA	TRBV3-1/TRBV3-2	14	ASRSGLAGSYYEQY
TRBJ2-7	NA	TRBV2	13	ATGGLAGEIYEQY
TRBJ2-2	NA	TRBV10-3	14	AISEQQGGNTGELF
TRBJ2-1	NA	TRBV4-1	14	ASSQDSGLAGNEQF
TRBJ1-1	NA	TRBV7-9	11	ASSPVDRIAAF
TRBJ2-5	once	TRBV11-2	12	ASRGLAAQETQY
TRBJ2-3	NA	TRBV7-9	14	ASSITSGRSTDTQY
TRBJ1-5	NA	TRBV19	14	ASSIDGTGRDQPQH
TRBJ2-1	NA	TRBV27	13	ASSLTWTSSDEQF
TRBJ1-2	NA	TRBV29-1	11	SVGGTGSYGYT
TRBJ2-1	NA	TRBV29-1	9	SVAFYNEQF
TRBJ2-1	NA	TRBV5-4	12	ASSLVTSGAEQF
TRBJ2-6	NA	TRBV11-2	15	ASSLGTGAHGANVLT
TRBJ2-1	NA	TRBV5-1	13	ASRAPWSSYNEQF
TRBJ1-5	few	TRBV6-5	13	ASSPGTDSNQPQH
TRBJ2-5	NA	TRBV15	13	ATSRDGTRGETQY
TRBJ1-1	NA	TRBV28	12	ASSTLRGLAEAF
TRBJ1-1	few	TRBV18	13	ASSPQYYENTEAF
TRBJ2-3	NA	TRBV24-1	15	ATSAPQTGRRADTQY
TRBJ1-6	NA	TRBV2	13	ASSGLGQGDSPLH
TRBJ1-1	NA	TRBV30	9	AWSVSTEAF
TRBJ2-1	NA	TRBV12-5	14	ASGKPGTSGYNEQF
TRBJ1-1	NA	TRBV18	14	ASSPPSTGWGTEAF
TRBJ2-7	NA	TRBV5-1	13	ASSWEREGFYEQY
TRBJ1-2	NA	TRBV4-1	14	ASSQGSTGRDYGYT
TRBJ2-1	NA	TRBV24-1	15	ATSDLETSGIYNEQF
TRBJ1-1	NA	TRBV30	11	AWSVGGQTEAF
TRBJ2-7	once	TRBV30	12	AWSASGGRYEQY
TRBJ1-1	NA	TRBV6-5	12	ASTEQGINTEAF
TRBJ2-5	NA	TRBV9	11	ASSASRGETQY
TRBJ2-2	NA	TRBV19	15	ASRSPGHPAYTGELF
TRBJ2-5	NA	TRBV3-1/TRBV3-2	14	ASSPMAGGWQETQY
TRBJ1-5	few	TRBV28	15	ASSLFVPGGWNQPQH
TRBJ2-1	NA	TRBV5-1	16	ASSLGYSGRAGRNEQF
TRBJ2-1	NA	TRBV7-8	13	ASSFSLAGTTEQF
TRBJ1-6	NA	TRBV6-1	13	ASSEVGQYNSPLH
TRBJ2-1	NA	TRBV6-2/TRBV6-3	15	ASSYRSPSGSYNEQF
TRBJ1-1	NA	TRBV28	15	ASYIGDRVFPFTEAF
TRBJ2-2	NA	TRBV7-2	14	ASRPTSGENTGELF